A selection of T cell receptor beta chains follows, all from one sample in a study of shared clonotypes between healthy human individuals. TCRdb's table, derived via immunoSEQ multiplex PCR, lists solely in-frame clones and lacks some. The table shows 190,000 or so clones, with about 93% occurring only once. The sequenced sample was naive CD4+ T cells sorted from blood. These receptor sequences come from a woman in her twenties or thirties in good health. Both conserved end residues are trimmed from each CDR3. A D gene is named only where the DNA matches it firmly.

>-|-|TRBV6-4
ASSARRIYEQY
>TRBD1|TRBJ2-7|TRBV18
ASSPQGVGEQY
>-|TRBJ2-7|TRBV7-9
ASSLGPPVNEQY
>-|TRBJ1-5|TRBV6-1
ASSDPGGQPQH
>-|TRBJ1-1|TRBV19
ASSMGGVSTEAF
>-|TRBJ2-3|TRBV15
ATSRDNKGTDTQY
>-|TRBJ1-4|TRBV19
ASSMMGIVTNEKLF
>-|TRBJ1-3|TRBV5-1
ASSLAGVGNTIY
>-|TRBJ2-2|TRBV28
ASATPNTGELF
>TRBD1|TRBJ1-2|TRBV27
ASGPGQGHYGYT
>-|TRBJ1-1|TRBV29-1
SVVGIGYAEAF
>-|TRBJ1-5|TRBV6-5
ASSYSVNQPQH
>TRBD1|TRBJ2-5|TRBV7-9
ASSLGTGGETQY
>TRBD2|TRBJ2-7|TRBV6-5
ASSYSGQREFEEQY
>-|TRBJ2-1|TRBV7-3
ASSSRSTGRNEQF
>-|TRBJ1-5|TRBV28
ASNNLQGIDQPQH
>-|TRBJ2-7|TRBV13
ASSFSTGTFSYEQY